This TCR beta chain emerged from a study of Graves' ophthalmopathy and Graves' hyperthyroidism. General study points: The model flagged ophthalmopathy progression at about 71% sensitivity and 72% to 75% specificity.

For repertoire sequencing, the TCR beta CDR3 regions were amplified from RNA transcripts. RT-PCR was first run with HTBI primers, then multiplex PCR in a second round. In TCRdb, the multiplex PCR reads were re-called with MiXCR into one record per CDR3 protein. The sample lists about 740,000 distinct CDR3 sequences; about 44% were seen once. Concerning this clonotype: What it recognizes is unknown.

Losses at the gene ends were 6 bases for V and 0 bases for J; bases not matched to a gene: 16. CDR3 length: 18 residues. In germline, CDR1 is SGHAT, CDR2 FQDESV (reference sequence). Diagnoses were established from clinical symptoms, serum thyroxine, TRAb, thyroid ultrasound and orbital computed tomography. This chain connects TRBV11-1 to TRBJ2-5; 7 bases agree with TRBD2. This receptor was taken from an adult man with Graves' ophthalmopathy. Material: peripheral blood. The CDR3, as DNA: TGTGCCAGCAGTTACTCGATGGCGCTAGCGGAGTACCAAGAGACCCAGTACTTC. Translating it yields CASSYSMALAEYQETQYF. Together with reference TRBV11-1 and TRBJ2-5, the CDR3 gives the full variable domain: EAEVAQSPRYKITEKSQAVAFWCDPISGHATLYWYRQILGQGPELLVQFQDESVVDDSQLPKDRFSAERLKGVDSTLKIQPAELGDSAMYLCASSYSMALAEYQETQYFGPGTRLLVL.